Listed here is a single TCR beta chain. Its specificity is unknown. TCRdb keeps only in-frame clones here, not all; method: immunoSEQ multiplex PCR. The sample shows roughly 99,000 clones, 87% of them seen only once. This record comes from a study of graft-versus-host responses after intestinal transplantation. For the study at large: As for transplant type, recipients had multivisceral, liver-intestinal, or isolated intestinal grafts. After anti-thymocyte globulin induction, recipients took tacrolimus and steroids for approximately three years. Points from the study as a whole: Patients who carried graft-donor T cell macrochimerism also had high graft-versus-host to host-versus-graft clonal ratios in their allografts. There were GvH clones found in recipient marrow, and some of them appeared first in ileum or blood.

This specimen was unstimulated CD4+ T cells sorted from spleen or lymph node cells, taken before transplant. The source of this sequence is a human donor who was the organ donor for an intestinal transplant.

The CDR3 DNA follows: TGTGCCAGCCGCAGAAGGACAGGGAGGGGTACTGAAGCTTTCTTT. Protein: CASRRRTGRGTEAFF. The gene calls are TRBV7-9 and TRBJ1-1; 8 bases map to TRBD1. The trim removed 8 bases at V and 5 bases at J, leaving 13 bases unmatched. The CDR3 spans 15 residues. Germline assignment: CDR1 SEHNR and CDR2 FQNEAQ (reference sequence).